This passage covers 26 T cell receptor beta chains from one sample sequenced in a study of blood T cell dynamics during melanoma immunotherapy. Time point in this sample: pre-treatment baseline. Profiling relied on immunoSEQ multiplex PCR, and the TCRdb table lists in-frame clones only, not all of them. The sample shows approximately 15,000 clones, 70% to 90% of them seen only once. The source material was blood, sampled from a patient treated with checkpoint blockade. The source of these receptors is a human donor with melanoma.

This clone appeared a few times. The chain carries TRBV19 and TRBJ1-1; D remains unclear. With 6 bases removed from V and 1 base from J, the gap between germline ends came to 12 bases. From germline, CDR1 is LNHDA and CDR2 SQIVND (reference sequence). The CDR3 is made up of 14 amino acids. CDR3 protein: CASRIQPKNTEAFF. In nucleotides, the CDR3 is TGTGCCAGTAGAATCCAACCCAAGAACACTGAAGCTTTCTTT.

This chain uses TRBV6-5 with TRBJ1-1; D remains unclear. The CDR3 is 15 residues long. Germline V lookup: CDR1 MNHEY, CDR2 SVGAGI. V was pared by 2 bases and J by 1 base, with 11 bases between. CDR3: CASSYEGFSNTEAFF. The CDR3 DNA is TGTGCCAGCAGTTACGAGGGTTTCTCGAACACTGAAGCTTTCTTT.

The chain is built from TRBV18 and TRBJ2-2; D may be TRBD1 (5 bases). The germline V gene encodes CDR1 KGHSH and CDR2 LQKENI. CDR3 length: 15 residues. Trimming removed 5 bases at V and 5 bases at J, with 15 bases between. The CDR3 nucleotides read TGTGCCAGCTCAACGGGCAGGGCAACAACCGGGGAGCTGTTTTTT. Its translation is CASSTGRATTGELFF.

The CDR3 here is CASSPGGPRTDTQYF. The CDR3 DNA is TGTGCCAGTAGCCCGGGGGGGCCAAGAACAGATACGCAGTATTTT. The chain carries TRBV19 and TRBJ2-3; the match to TRBD2 covers 8 bases. CDR1 is LNHDA and CDR2 is SQIVND in the germline V gene (reference sequence). V dropped 6 bases and J dropped 3; count of bases not matched to a gene: 8. There are 15 residues in the CDR3.

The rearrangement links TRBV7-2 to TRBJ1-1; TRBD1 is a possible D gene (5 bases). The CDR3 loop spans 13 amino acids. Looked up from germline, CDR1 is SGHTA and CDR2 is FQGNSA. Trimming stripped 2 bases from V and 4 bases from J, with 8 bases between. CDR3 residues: CASSLQGFTEAFF. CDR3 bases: TGTGCCAGCAGCTTACAGGGTTTCACTGAAGCTTTCTTT.

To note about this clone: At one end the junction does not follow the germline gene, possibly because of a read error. This CDR3 reads CASSSDRGETQYF. CDR3 coding DNA: TGTGCTAGCAGCTCGGACAGGGGGGAGACCCAGTACTTC. The chain is built from TRBV7-7 and TRBJ2-5, with TRBD1 matching 10 bases. The germline V gene has CDR1 SSHAT and CDR2 FNYEAQ (reference sequence). The CDR3 contains 13 residues.

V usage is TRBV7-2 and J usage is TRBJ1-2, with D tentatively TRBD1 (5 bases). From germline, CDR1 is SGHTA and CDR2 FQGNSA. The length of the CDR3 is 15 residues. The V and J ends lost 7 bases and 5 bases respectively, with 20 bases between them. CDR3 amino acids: CASTLSEVGVYGYTF. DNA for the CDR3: TGTGCCAGCACCCTGTCGGAGGTGGGGGTTTATGGCTACACCTTC. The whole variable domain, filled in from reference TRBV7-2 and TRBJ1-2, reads GAGVSQSPSNKVTEKGKDVELRCDPISGHTALYWYRQSLGQGLEFLIYFQGNSAPDKSGLPSDRFSAERTGGSVSTLTIQRTQQEDSAVYLCASTLSEVGVYGYTFGSGTRLTVV.

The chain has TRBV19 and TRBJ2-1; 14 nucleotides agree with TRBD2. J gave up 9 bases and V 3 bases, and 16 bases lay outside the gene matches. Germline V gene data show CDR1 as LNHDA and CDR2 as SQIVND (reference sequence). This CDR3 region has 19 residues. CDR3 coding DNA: TGTGCCAGTAGTATTATTAGCCCGGGACTAGCGGGGGCCGGGGGTGAGCAGTTCTTC. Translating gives CASSIISPGLAGAGGEQFF.

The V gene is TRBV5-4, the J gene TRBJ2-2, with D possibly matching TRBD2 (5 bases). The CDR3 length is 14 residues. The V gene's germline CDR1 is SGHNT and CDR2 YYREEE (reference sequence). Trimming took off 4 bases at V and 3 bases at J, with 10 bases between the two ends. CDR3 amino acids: CASSPTRDTGELFF. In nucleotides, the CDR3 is TGTGCCAGCAGCCCAACTAGGGACACCGGGGAGCTGTTTTTT.

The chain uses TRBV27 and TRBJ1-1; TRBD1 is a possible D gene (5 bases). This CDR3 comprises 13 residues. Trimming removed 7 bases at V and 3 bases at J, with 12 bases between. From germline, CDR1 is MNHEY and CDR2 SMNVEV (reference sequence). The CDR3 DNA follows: TGTGCCAGCAAACAGGTACGGGACACTGAAGCTTTCTTT. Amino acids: CASKQVRDTEAFF.

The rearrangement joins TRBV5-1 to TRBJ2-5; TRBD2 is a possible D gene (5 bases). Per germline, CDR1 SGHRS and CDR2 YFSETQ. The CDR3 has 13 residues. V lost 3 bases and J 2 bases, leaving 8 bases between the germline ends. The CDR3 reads CASSSDYQETQYF. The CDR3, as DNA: TGCGCCAGCAGCTCCGACTATCAAGAGACCCAGTACTTC.

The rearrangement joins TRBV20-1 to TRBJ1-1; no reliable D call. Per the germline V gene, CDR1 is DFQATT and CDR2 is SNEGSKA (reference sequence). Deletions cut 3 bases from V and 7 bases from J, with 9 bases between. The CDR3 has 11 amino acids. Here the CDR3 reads CSASFRFEAFF. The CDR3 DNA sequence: TGCAGTGCTAGCTTCCGTTTTGAAGCTTTCTTT.

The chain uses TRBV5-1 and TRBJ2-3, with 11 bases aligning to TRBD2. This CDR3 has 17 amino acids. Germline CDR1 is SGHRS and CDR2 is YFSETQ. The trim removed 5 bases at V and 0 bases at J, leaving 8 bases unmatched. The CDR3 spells CASSPSSGGISTDTQYF. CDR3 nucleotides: TGCGCCAGCAGTCCGTCTAGCGGGGGGATTAGCACAGATACGCAGTATTTT.

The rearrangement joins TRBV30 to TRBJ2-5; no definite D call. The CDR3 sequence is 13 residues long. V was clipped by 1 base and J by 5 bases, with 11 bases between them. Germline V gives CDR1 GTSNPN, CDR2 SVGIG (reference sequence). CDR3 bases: TGTGCCTGGAGTGGAGATAGTCGGGAGACCCAGTACTTC. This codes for CAWSGDSRETQYF.

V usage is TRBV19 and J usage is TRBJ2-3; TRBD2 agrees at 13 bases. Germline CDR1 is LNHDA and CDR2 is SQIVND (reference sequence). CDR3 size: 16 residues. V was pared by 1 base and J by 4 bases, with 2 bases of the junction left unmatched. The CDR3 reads CASSIGLAGGPDTQYF. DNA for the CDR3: TGTGCCAGTAGTATAGGACTAGCGGGGGGCCCAGATACGCAGTATTTT.

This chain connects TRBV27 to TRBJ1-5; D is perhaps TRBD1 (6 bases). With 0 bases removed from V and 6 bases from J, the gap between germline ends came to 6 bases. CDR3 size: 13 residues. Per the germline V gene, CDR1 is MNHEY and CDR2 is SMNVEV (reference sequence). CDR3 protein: CASSLSGGQPQHF. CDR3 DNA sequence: TGTGCCAGCAGTTTATCAGGGGGTCAGCCCCAGCATTTT.

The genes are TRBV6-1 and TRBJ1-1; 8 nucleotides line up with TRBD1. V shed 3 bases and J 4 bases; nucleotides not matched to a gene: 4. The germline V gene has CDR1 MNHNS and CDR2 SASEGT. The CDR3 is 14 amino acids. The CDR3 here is CASSDTGGFTEAFF. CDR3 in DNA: TGTGCCAGCAGTGACACAGGGGGTTTCACTGAAGCTTTCTTT.

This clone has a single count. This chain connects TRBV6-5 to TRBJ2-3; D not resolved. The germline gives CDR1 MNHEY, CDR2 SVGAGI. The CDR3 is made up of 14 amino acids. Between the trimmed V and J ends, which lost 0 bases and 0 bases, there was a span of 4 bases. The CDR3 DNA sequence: TGTGCCAGCAGTTACTCGTATAGCACAGATACGCAGTATTTT. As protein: CASSYSYSTDTQYF.

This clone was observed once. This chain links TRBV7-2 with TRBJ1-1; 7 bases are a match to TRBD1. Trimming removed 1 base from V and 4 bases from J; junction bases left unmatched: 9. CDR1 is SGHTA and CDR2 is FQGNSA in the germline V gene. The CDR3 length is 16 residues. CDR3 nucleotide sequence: TGTGCCAGCAGCTTAGGGGGCAGGGGGTTAGGCACTGAAGCTTTCTTT. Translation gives CASSLGGRGLGTEAFF.

The DNA of the CDR3 is TGTGCCAGCACCCCGGACAGGACCTCTAACTATGGCTACACCTTC. It codes for CASTPDRTSNYGYTF. The V and J genes are TRBV6-5 and TRBJ1-2; 7 bases are shared with TRBD1. The germline CDR1 and CDR2 sequences are MNHEY and SVGAGI. The V gene end was trimmed by 7 bases and the J gene end by 0 bases; junction bases not matched to a gene: 8. This CDR3 is built from 15 residues.

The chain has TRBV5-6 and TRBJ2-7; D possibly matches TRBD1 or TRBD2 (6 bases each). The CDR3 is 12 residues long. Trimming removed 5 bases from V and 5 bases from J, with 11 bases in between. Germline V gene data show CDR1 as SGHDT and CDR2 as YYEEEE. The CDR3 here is CASRRRGNEQYF. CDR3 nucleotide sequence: TGTGCCAGCAGAAGGAGGGGGAACGAGCAGTACTTC.

CDR3 region: CASSPNRAHGSYNEQFF. The CDR3 DNA reads TGTGCCAGCTCACCAAACAGGGCCCACGGCTCCTACAATGAGCAGTTCTTC. The chain recombines TRBV18 with TRBJ2-1; a weak D match, TRBD1 (6 bases). The CDR3 loop spans 17 amino acids. V was cut by 2 bases and J by 0 bases, with 14 bases left in between. From germline, CDR1 is KGHSH and CDR2 LQKENI.

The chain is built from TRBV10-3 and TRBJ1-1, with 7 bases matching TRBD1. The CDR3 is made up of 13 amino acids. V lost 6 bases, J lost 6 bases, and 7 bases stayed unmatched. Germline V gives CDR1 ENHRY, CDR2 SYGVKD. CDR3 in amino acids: CAIRGGGAPEAFF. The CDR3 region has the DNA TGTGCCATCAGAGGAGGGGGCGCGCCTGAAGCTTTCTTT.

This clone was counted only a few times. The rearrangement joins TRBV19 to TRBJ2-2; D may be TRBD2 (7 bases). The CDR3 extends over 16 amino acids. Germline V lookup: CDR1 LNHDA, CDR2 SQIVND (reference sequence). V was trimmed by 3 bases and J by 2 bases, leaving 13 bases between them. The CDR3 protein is CASSIRGGLNTGELFF. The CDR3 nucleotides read TGTGCCAGTAGTATCCGCGGGGGCCTCAACACCGGGGAGCTGTTTTTT.

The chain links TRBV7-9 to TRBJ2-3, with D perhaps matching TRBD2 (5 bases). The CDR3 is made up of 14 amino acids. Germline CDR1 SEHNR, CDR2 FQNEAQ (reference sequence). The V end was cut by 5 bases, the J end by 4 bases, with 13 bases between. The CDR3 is CASSQERFPDTQYF. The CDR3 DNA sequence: TGTGCCAGCAGCCAAGAGCGGTTCCCAGATACGCAGTATTTT.

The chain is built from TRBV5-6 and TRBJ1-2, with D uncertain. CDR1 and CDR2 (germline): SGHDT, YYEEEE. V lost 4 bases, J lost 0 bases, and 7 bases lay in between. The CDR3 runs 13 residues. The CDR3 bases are TGTGCCAGCAGCCCAAATACTAACTATGGCTACACCTTC. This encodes CASSPNTNYGYTF.